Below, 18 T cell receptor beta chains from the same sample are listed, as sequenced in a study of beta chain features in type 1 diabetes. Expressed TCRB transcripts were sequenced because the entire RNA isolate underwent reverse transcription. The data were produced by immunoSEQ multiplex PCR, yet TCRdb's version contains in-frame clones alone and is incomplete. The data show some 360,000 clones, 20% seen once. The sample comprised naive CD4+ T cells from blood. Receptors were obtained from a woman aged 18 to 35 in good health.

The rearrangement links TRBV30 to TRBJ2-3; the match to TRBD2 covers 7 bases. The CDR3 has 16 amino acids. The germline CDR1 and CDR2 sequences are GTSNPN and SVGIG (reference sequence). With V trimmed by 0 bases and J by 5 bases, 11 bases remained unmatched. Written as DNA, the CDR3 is TGTGCCTGGAGTGTACCCTTGCCCGGGAGGATAGATACGCAGTATTTT. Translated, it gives CAWSVPLPGRIDTQYF.

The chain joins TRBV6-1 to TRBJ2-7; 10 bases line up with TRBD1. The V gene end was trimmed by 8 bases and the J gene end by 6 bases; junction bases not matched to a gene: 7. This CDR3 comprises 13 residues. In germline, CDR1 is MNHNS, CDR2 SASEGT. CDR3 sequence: CASRGTGVSEQYF. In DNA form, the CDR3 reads TGTGCCAGCCGTGGGACAGGGGTTAGCGAGCAGTACTTC.

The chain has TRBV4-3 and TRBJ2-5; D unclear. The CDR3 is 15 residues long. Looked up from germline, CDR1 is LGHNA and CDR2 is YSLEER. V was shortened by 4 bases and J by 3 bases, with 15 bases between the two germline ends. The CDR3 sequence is CASSPRLAEEETQYF. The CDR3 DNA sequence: TGCGCCAGCAGCCCCAGGTTGGCAGAAGAAGAGACCCAGTACTTC.

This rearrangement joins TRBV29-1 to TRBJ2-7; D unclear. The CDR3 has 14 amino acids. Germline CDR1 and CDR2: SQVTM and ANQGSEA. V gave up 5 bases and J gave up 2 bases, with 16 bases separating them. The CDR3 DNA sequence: TGCAGCGTTCTCACCCCCACTTCTACCTACGAGCAGTACTTC. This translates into CSVLTPTSTYEQYF.

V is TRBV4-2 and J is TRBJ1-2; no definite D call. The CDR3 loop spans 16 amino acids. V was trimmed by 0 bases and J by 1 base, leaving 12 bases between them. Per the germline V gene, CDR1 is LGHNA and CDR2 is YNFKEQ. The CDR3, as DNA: TGTGCCAGCAGCCAAGACTGGAACAGAAATAACTATGGCTACACCTTC. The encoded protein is CASSQDWNRNNYGYTF.

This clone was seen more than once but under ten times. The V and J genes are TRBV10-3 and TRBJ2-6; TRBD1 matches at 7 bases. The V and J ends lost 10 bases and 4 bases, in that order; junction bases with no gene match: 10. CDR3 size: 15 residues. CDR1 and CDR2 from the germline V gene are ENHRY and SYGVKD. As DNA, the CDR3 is TGTGCCACTAGCACGACAGGGAGCGGGGCCAACGTCCTGACTTTC. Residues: CATSTTGSGANVLTF.

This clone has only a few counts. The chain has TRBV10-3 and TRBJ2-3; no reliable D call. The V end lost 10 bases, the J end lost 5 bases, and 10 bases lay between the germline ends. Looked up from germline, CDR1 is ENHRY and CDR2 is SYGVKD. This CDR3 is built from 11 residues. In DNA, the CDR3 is TGTGCCACCGCCCTAATAGATACGCAGTATTTT. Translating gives CATALIDTQYF.

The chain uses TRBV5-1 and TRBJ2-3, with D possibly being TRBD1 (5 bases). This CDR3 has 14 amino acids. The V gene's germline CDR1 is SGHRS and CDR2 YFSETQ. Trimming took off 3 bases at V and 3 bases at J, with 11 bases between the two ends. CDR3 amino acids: CASSSTVGTDTQYF. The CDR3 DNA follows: TGCGCCAGCAGCTCGACAGTCGGGACAGATACGCAGTATTTT. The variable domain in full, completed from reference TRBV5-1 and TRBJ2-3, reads KAGVTQTPRYLIKTRGQQVTLSCSPISGHRSVSWYQQTPGQGLQFLFEYFSETQRNKGNFPGRFSGRQFSNSRSEMNVSTLELGDSALYLCASSSTVGTDTQYFGPGTRLTVL.

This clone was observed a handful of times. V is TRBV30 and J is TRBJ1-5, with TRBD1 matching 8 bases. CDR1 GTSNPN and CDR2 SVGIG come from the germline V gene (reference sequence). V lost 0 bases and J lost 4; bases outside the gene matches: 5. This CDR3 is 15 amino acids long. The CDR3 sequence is CAWSVTGGRNQPQHF. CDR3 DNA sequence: TGTGCCTGGAGTGTAACAGGGGGAAGGAATCAGCCCCAGCATTTT.

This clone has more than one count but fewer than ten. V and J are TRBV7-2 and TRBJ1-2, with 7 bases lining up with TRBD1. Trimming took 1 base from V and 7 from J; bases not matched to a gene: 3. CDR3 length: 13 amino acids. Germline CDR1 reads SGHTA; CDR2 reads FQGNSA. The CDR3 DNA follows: TGTGCCAGCAGCTTAGAGGGGGCAGTTGGCTACACCTTC. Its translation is CASSLEGAVGYTF.

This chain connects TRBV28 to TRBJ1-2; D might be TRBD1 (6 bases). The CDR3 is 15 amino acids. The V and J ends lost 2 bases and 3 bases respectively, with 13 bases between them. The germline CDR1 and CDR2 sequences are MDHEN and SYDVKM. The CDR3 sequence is CASSLGVQGYYGYTF. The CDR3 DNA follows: TGTGCCAGCAGTTTAGGTGTACAGGGATACTATGGCTACACCTTC.

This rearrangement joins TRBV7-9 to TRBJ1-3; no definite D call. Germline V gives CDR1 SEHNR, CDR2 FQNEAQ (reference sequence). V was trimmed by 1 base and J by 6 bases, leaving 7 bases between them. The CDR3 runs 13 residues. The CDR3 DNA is TGTGCCAGCAGCTTAGAAGCGGCAAACACCATATATTTT. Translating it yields CASSLEAANTIYF.

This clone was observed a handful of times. This chain's CDR3 is CASSYSSASPDTQYF. For the CDR3, the DNA is TGTGCCAGCAGTTACTCGTCCGCGTCCCCAGATACGCAGTATTTT. This sequence joins TRBV6-6 and TRBJ2-3; the D is unclear. V was clipped by 0 bases and J by 4 bases, with 11 bases between them. There are 15 residues in the CDR3. CDR1 is MNHNY, CDR2 SVGAGI, per germline (reference sequence).

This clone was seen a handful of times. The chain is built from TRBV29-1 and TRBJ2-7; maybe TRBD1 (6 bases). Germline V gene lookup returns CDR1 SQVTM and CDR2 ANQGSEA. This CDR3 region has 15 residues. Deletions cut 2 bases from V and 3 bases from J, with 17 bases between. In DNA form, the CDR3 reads TGCAGCGTTGAAAAAGCTCAGGGGACACGCTACGAGCAGTACTTC. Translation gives CSVEKAQGTRYEQYF.

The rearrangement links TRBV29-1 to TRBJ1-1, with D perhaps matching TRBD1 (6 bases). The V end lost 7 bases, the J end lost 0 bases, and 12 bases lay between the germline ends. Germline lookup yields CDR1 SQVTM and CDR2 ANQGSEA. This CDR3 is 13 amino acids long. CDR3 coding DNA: TGCAGCGCCCGGGGGGCTTTGAACACTGAAGCTTTCTTT. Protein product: CSARGALNTEAFF.

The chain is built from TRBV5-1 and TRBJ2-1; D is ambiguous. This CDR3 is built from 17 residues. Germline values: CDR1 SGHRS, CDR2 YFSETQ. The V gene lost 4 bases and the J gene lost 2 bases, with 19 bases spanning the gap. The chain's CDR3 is CASSLARPPLPYNEQFF. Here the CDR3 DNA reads TGCGCCAGCAGCCTGGCGAGGCCACCCCTTCCCTACAATGAGCAGTTCTTC. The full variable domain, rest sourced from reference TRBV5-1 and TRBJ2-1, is KAGVTQTPRYLIKTRGQQVTLSCSPISGHRSVSWYQQTPGQGLQFLFEYFSETQRNKGNFPGRFSGRQFSNSRSEMNVSTLELGDSALYLCASSLARPPLPYNEQFFGPGTRLTVL.

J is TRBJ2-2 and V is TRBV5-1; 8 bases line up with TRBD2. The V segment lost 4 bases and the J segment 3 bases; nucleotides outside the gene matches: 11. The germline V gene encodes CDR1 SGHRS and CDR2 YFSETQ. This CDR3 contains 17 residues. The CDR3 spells CASSPYSSGIDTGELFF. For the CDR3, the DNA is TGCGCCAGCAGCCCCTATAGTAGCGGGATCGACACCGGGGAGCTGTTTTTT.

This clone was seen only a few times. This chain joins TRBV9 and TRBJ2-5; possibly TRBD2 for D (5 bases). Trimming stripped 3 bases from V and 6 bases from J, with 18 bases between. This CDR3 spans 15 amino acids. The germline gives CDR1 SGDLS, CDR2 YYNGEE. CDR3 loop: CASSGQGLAGKTQYF. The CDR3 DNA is TGTGCCAGCAGCGGCCAAGGACTGGCCGGAAAGACCCAGTACTTC.